One sample yielded the 25 T cell receptor beta chains listed below, sequenced in a study of T cell repertoires in cytomegalovirus infection. MiXCR, applied by TCRdb to the reads, yields one record per CDR3 protein. Of under 95,000 distinct CDR3 sequences listed, over 3.5% are singletons. Sequencing input: PBMCs. These receptors were taken from a human donor in good health (CMV status not recorded). Some clones in this sample may be carry-over from other donors' samples.

This clonotype was counted at least ten times. This chain connects TRBV7-2 to TRBJ2-7; 11 bases align to TRBD2. Germline CDR1 and CDR2: SGHTA and FQGNSA. This CDR3 is built from 15 residues. J was trimmed by 6 bases and V by 5 bases; bases with no gene match: 9. The CDR3 reads CASSTAGLAGSEQYF. The CDR3 coding sequence is TGTGCCAGCAGCACCGCCGGACTAGCGGGTTCCGAGCAGTACTTC.

The table lists this clonotype with many counts. The V gene is TRBV7-2, the J gene TRBJ2-5; D might be TRBD2 (6 bases). V dropped 0 bases and J dropped 7 bases, with 6 bases sitting between them. CDR1 is SGHTA and CDR2 is FQGNSA in the germline V gene. CDR3 length equals 12 residues. CDR3 in amino acids: CASSLARGTQYF. CDR3 nucleotides: TGTGCCAGCAGCTTAGCGCGGGGGACCCAGTACTTC.

In the case of this clonotype: With a much larger clone just one base away, this may be a read error. Written as DNA, the CDR3 is TGTACCAGCAGCACAGGGGTCGGCTATGGCTACACCTTC. Protein: CTSSTGVGYGYTF. The J gene is TRBJ1-2, the V gene TRBV11-3; 7 bases map to TRBD1. The CDR3 runs to 13 residues. Germline V gives CDR1 SGHNT, CDR2 YENEEA.

This clonotype came up many times. The chain couples TRBV7-3 to TRBJ2-2, with no clear D. V was trimmed by 1 base and J by 6 bases, leaving 6 bases between them. The CDR3 spans 13 residues. CDR1 is SGHTA and CDR2 is FQGTGA in the germline V gene. This CDR3 reads CASSLIGAGELFF. The CDR3 nucleotides are TGTGCCAGCAGCTTAATTGGGGCCGGGGAGCTGTTTTTT.

This rearrangement joins TRBV28 to TRBJ2-5; 9 positions match TRBD2. The V and J ends lost 1 base and 7 bases, in that order; junction bases with no gene match: 4. Looked up from germline, CDR1 is MDHEN and CDR2 is SYDVKM. This CDR3 is built from 14 residues. The CDR3 region is CASSLSSGIRTQYF. The CDR3 DNA reads as TGTGCCAGCAGTTTATCTAGCGGGATCAGGACCCAGTACTTC.

This clonotype was seen ten or more times. The chain is built from TRBV12-3 or TRBV12-4 and TRBJ1-1; D not resolved. This CDR3 spans 12 amino acids. The V end lost 6 bases, the J end lost 2 bases, and 7 bases lay between the germline ends. CDR3 sequence: CASRPTNTEAFF. CDR3 bases: TGTGCCAGCAGGCCGACAAACACTGAAGCTTTCTTT.

This clonotype showed up many times. This chain connects TRBV7-2 to TRBJ1-1; D ambiguous. The germline gives CDR1 SGHTA, CDR2 FQGNSA. There are 13 residues in the CDR3. Trimming removed 5 bases from V and 1 base from J, with 8 bases in between. CDR3 coding DNA: TGTGCCAGCAGCGATCGGCGGAACACTGAAGCTTTCTTT. Protein product: CASSDRRNTEAFF.

This clonotype was seen at least ten times. The chain combines TRBV28 with TRBJ2-7; TRBD2 is a possible D gene (6 bases). The germline V gene encodes CDR1 MDHEN and CDR2 SYDVKM. V dropped 9 bases and J dropped 4 bases, with 10 bases sitting between them. The CDR3 contains 11 residues. CDR3: CASSGGYEQYF. The CDR3 coding sequence is TGTGCCAGTAGCGGCGGGTACGAGCAGTACTTC.

The sample holds many counts of this clonotype. Here the CDR3 DNA reads TGTGCCAGCAGCGCAAAAGGGGGTGGGCTGTTTTTT. It is translated as CASSAKGGGLFF. The chain is built from TRBV7-2 and TRBJ2-2, with TRBD1 as a possible D gene (6 bases). Looked up from germline, CDR1 is SGHTA and CDR2 is FQGNSA. This CDR3 comprises 12 residues. Trimming stripped 5 bases from V and 13 bases from J, with 14 bases between.

This clonotype was detected ten times or more. The chain has TRBV10-3 and TRBJ1-1, with TRBD1 identical over 7 bases. This CDR3 has 12 amino acids. Germline V lookup: CDR1 ENHRY, CDR2 SYGVKD. The V gene end was trimmed by 5 bases and the J gene end by 7 bases; junction bases not matched to a gene: 4. This chain's CDR3 is CAISQTGNEAFF. The CDR3 DNA sequence: TGTGCCATCAGTCAGACAGGGAATGAAGCTTTCTTT.

This clonotype was found many times. The chain uses TRBV7-6 and TRBJ1-1, with TRBD1 identical over 7 bases. There are 15 residues in the CDR3. Germline values: CDR1 SGHVS, CDR2 FNYEAQ. The V segment lost 6 bases and the J segment 5 bases; nucleotides outside the gene matches: 12. The DNA for the CDR3 is TGTGCCAGCAGTCCCCGACAGGGACGGTCGACTGAAGCTTTCTTT. Amino acids: CASSPRQGRSTEAFF. The whole variable domain, remainder taken from reference TRBV7-6 and TRBJ1-1, is GAGVSQSPRYKVTKRGQDVALRCDPISGHVSLYWYRQALGQGPEFLTYFNYEAQQDKSGLPNDRFSAERPEGSISTLTIQRTEQRDSAMYRCASSPRQGRSTEAFFGQGTRLTVV.

This clonotype was counted ten times or more. The chain's CDR3 is CASSFRQPNYGYTF. The CDR3 DNA is TGTGCCAGCAGCTTCAGACAGCCTAACTATGGCTACACCTTC. V is TRBV7-2 and J is TRBJ1-2, with a tentative D call TRBD1 (5 bases). The V gene lost 3 bases and the J gene lost 0 bases, with 8 bases spanning the gap. CDR3 length: 14 residues. Germline values: CDR1 SGHTA, CDR2 FQGNSA.

This clonotype was detected ten times or more. The chain carries TRBV7-2 and TRBJ2-5; TRBD2 might be the D (6 bases). Between the trimmed V and J ends, which lost 4 bases and 14 bases, there was a span of 23 bases. The CDR3 sequence is 14 residues long. Germline lookup yields CDR1 SGHTA and CDR2 FQGNSA. The CDR3 loop reads CASSSRTLRDLYYF. The CDR3 nucleotides are TGTGCCAGCAGCTCCAGAACACTCCGGGACTTATATTACTTC.

This clonotype was observed many times. The chain couples TRBV7-2 to TRBJ2-3; D gene unclear. The CDR3 is made up of 15 amino acids. The ends were cut back, 3 bases at V and 1 base at J, with 11 bases in the middle. CDR1 is SGHTA, CDR2 FQGNSA, per germline. The CDR3 nucleotides are TGTGCCAGCAGCTTTCCTGGCGGCCGCACAGATACGCAGTATTTT. Translation gives CASSFPGGRTDTQYF.

The chain employs TRBV24-1 and TRBJ2-1; 7 bases line up with TRBD2. This CDR3 spans 15 amino acids. Germline trimming cut 5 bases from V and 3 bases from J; bases unmatched to any gene: 6. Germline assignment: CDR1 KGHDR and CDR2 SFDVKD. In nucleotides, the CDR3 is TGTGCCACCAGTGGGCCAGCGGGGAGCTACAATGAGCAGTTCTTC. It yields the protein CATSGPAGSYNEQFF.

This clonotype was seen at least ten times. The chain joins TRBV5-6 to TRBJ2-5; a possible D gene is TRBD2 (6 bases). V lost 2 bases and J 0 bases, leaving 11 bases between the germline ends. Germline CDR1 SGHDT, CDR2 YYEEEE. This CDR3 is built from 15 residues. The DNA of the CDR3 is TGTGCCAGCAGCTTTTTGCGGGAAAACCAAGAGACCCAGTACTTC. Residues: CASSFLRENQETQYF.

Regarding this clonotype: Possible read error: a much larger clone is one base away. The chain uses TRBV14 and TRBJ1-2; D gene uncertain. Germline CDR1 SGHDN, CDR2 FVKESK. The V end was cut by 5 bases, the J end by 5 bases, with 12 bases between. The CDR3 is 13 amino acids. The CDR3 loop reads CASSMALTYGYTF. CDR3 in DNA: TGTGCCAGCAGCATGGCCCTGACTTATGGCTACACCTTC.

This clonotype was seen repeatedly, ten times or more. The rearrangement joins TRBV7-6 to TRBJ2-1; D is perhaps TRBD1 (5 bases). Trimming pared 5 bases from V and 7 bases from J, leaving 15 bases between. Germline CDR1 and CDR2: SGHVS and FNYEAQ. This CDR3 spans 14 amino acids. The CDR3 protein is CASSIGALRNEQFF. CDR3 DNA sequence: TGTGCCAGCAGCATAGGGGCCCTGAGGAATGAGCAGTTCTTC. The complete variable domain, with remaining parts taken from reference TRBV7-6 and TRBJ2-1, reads GAGVSQSPRYKVTKRGQDVALRCDPISGHVSLYWYRQALGQGPEFLTYFNYEAQQDKSGLPNDRFSAERPEGSISTLTIQRTEQRDSAMYRCASSIGALRNEQFFGPGTRLTVL.

The sample holds many counts of this clonotype. The V gene is TRBV10-3, the J gene TRBJ2-7; 11 bases align to TRBD1. This CDR3 region has 15 residues. Unmatched junction bases numbered 11, after V lost 10 bases and J lost 3 bases. CDR1 ENHRY and CDR2 SYGVKD come from the germline V gene. The CDR3 sequence is CATGQGAWVNYEQYF. As DNA, the CDR3 is TGTGCCACCGGACAGGGGGCTTGGGTAAACTACGAGCAGTACTTC.

This clonotype was counted only a few times. The J gene is TRBJ1-1, the V gene TRBV12-3 or TRBV12-4; 7 bases match TRBD1. The CDR3 covers 14 residues. With V trimmed by 6 bases and J by 6 bases, 10 bases remained unmatched. CDR3 in DNA: TGTGCCAGCAGCCGTCAGGGGGGTACCTCTGAAGCTTTCTTT. Translated, it gives CASSRQGGTSEAFF.

This clonotype has ten or more counts. J is TRBJ2-1 and V is TRBV7-2, with D hard to call. The ends were cut back, 0 bases at V and 7 bases at J, with 7 bases in the middle. CDR1 and CDR2 from the germline V gene are SGHTA and FQGNSA. The CDR3 is 13 amino acids. CDR3 DNA sequence: TGTGCCAGCAGCTTAGCTTCGGCGAATGAGCAGTTCTTC. Amino acids: CASSLASANEQFF.

This clonotype has ten or more counts. This chain uses TRBV7-2 with TRBJ2-1, with 8 positions matching TRBD2. Germline V gene data show CDR1 as SGHTA and CDR2 as FQGNSA. The junction had 10 bases not matched to a gene; V was cut back by 1 base and J by 5 bases. The CDR3 extends over 17 amino acids. This chain's CDR3 is CASSLESSGGPNNEQFF. In DNA, the CDR3 is TGTGCCAGCAGCTTAGAATCGAGCGGGGGACCCAACAATGAGCAGTTCTTC.

In its sample, this clonotype was seen many times. CDR3 sequence reads: CSVEEVAGLAEAFF. The CDR3 DNA reads as TGCAGCGTTGAAGAGGTGGCAGGTCTGGCTGAAGCTTTCTTT. The V and J genes are TRBV29-1 and TRBJ1-1; D gene ambiguous. This CDR3 region has 14 residues. V shed 0 bases and J shed 6 bases, with 14 bases lying between them. Germline assignment: CDR1 SQVTM and CDR2 ANQGSEA. Looking up the rest from reference TRBV29-1 and TRBJ1-1 gives the full variable domain: SAVISQKPSRDICQRGTSLTIQCQVDSQVTMMFWYRQQPGQSLTLIATANQGSEATYESGFVIDKFPISRPNLTFSTLTVSNMSPEDSSIYLCSVEEVAGLAEAFFGQGTRLTVV.

Ten or more counts support this clonotype. The DNA for the CDR3 is TGTGCCAGCAACGCGCCGGGGCAGGGGATGAATACGCAGTATTTT. Translated, it gives CASNAPGQGMNTQYF. J is TRBJ2-3 and V is TRBV28; D might be TRBD1 (6 bases). In germline, CDR1 is MDHEN, CDR2 SYDVKM. V was trimmed by 7 bases and J by 7 bases, leaving 21 bases between them. The CDR3 contains 15 residues. Drawing the rest from reference TRBV28 and TRBJ2-3, the complete variable domain is DVKVTQSSRYLVKRTGEKVFLECVQDMDHENMFWYRQDPGLGLRLIYFSYDVKMKEKGDIPEGYSVSREKKERFSLILESASTNQTSMYLCASNAPGQGMNTQYFGPGTRLTVL.

This clonotype was seen a few times. This may come from a read error, since a much larger clone is one base off. The gene calls are TRBV2 and TRBJ2-3; D gene uncertain. The germline CDR1 and CDR2 sequences are SNHLY and FYNNEI. The CDR3 loop spans 12 amino acids. Deletions cut 6 bases from V and 2 bases from J, with 6 bases between. Here the CDR3 DNA reads TGTGCCAGCAGCGACAACACAGATACGCAGTATTTT. Amino acids: CASSDNTDTQYF.